This entry concerns a single T cell receptor beta chain. Its specificity is not known. This CDR3 region has 15 residues. Germline V gene data show CDR1 as MGHDK and CDR2 as SYGVNS. Trimming pared 3 bases from V and 7 bases from J, leaving 19 bases between. This sample is drawn from a study of cytomegalovirus exposure and HLA in healthy donors. Researchers ran the PCR with 60 Vbeta and 13 Jbeta primers. Sequencing used immunoSEQ multiplex PCR; TCRdb keeps in-frame clones, though not all of them. The sample includes about 160,000 clones, about three quarters seen only once; the top ten take more than 1.1%. Study conclusions and caveats: In an earlier analysis, most TCR beta V segments were productive about 87% or about 30% of the time. Most TCRs appeared rarely, but some public TCRs recurred in many donors.

Sequencing was performed on PBMCs. The sequence derives from a woman between 25 and 40 years old in good health and CMV-seronegative. The chain employs TRBV25-1 and TRBJ2-7; D might be TRBD2 (7 bases). The CDR3 sequence: CASSENSLGRGEQYF. CDR3 in DNA: TGTGCCAGCAGTGAGAACAGCCTGGGGAGGGGGGAGCAGTACTTC.